This TCR beta chain emerged from a study of Graves' ophthalmopathy and Graves' hyperthyroidism. Whole-study findings and limits: Blood also harbored most expanded thyroid clonotypes above 0.001 frequency.

Presentation of ophthalmopathy in the donors involved moderate-to-severe activity, CAS ≥3, NOSPECS ≥4 and a duration under 3 months. Establishment of the diagnosis relied upon clinical symptoms, serum thyroxine, TRAb, thyroid ultrasound and orbital computed tomography. PBMCs were isolated from a roughly 9.6 ml sample of fresh peripheral blood. After removal of 7 bases from V and 5 bases from J, the junction contained 10 bases not matched to a gene. The CDR3 runs 13 residues. Germline CDR1 and CDR2: DFQATT and SNEGSKA (reference sequence). Amplified material comprised TCR beta CDR3 regions derived from RNA transcripts. Investigators did first-round RT-PCR with HTBI primers, then second-round multiplex PCR. TCRdb re-called the multiplex PCR reads with MiXCR, one entry per CDR3 protein. This table has about 740,000 distinct CDR3 sequences, roughly two fifths appearing once. This clonotype was seen a handful of times. Its antigen is unidentified.

The TCR sequence derives from an adult man with Graves' ophthalmopathy. The source material was peripheral blood. The chain uses TRBV20-1 and TRBJ2-7, with 8 bases fitting TRBD2. CDR3 residues: CSGRGAGVDEQYF. The DNA of the CDR3 is TGCAGTGGGAGAGGAGCGGGAGTCGACGAGCAGTACTTC.